These T cell receptor beta chains were read from a single sample in a study of shared clonotypes between healthy human individuals. Repertoires were generated with immunoSEQ multiplex PCR, while TCRdb's copy carries only in-frame clones and drops some. In the table there are 1,500,000 or so clones, approximately 98.5% of which are singletons. The specimen was naive CD4+ T cells sorted from blood. Receptors originate from a man aged 30 to 45 in good health. Each CDR3 is given with its conserved first and last residue. Each record gives: J gene, clone size, V gene, CDR3 protein. For some rows the clone size is stated as once, few or many, or as a class when expanded; others skip it.

TRBJ2-1,-,TRBV9,CASSVGPQGNEQFF
TRBJ2-3,-,TRBV28,CASSEITDTQYF
TRBJ1-1,-,TRBV11-2,CASRSHQVDEAFF
TRBJ2-7,-,TRBV27,CASKTGNTYEQYF
TRBJ2-3,-,TRBV7-2,CASSQADTQYF
TRBJ2-3,-,TRBV5-1,CASTRSTNTDTQYF
TRBJ1-5,-,TRBV5-1,CASSIEGNQPQHF
TRBJ2-5,-,TRBV5-1,CASSLGIGEAQYF
TRBJ1-5,-,TRBV18,CASSPLPSGTGQVGNQPQHF
TRBJ1-1,-,TRBV18,CASSPPRTSLINTEAFF
TRBJ2-7,-,TRBV28,CASSFSRAVSYEQYF
TRBJ1-2,-,TRBV30,CAWSPGVHGYTF
TRBJ1-1,-,TRBV5-5,CASSSQGLATEAFF
TRBJ2-3,-,TRBV12-5,CASGLVQGKLAGPTDTQYF
TRBJ1-1,-,TRBV28,CASSFDAGRATEAFF
TRBJ2-1,-,TRBV9,CASSDPSSVLFF
TRBJ2-5,-,TRBV7-9,CASSRGQARQETQYF
TRBJ1-2,-,TRBV18,CASSPRQGASGYTF
TRBJ2-1,-,TRBV18,CASSLRQGAAYNEQFF
TRBJ2-3,-,TRBV5-1,CASSPGLAGPTDTQYF
TRBJ1-2,once,TRBV7-2,CASSFSGGNYGYTF
TRBJ2-1,-,TRBV4-1,CASSQDQAGTYNEQFF
TRBJ2-1,-,TRBV6-4,CASSPRGREGEQFF
TRBJ2-2,-,TRBV5-1,CASSLTVPSDTGELFF
TRBJ2-3,-,TRBV9,CASSSRGATLTDTQYF
TRBJ2-3,-,TRBV9,CASSVSSGSNTQYF
TRBJ1-1,-,TRBV11-3,CASSLESNTEAFF
TRBJ2-7,-,TRBV10-3,CAISESPGSNYEQYF
TRBJ1-1,-,TRBV27,CAILKTGKYPEAFF
TRBJ2-1,once,TRBV30,CALLAEDNEQFF
TRBJ2-3,-,TRBV11-3,CASSESGGSLGTDTQYF
TRBJ2-4,-,TRBV6-1,CASSEASGTGKNIQYF
TRBJ2-6,once,TRBV5-1,CASSSIGANVLTF
TRBJ2-7,-,TRBV10-3,CAIRVTGTSYEQYF
TRBJ2-2,-,TRBV9,CASSAGLMDTGELFF
TRBJ2-7,-,TRBV10-3,CAIRGTTGYEQYF
TRBJ1-2,-,TRBV9,CASSEYSAGPESYTF